The 15 T cell receptor beta chains reported below all come from one sample, sequenced in a study of graft-versus-host responses after intestinal transplantation (dated by TCRdb to the early 2020s). Libraries were made using the immunoSEQ multiplex PCR assay. Here the immuneACCESS table is served through TCRdb, limited to in-frame sequences with V and J called. Missing clones are a known gap in these copies; in checked studies unresolved V genes cover under half, and the rest lacks a known reason. Counted in this sample were 65,000 to 90,000 clones; roughly 90% of them appeared once. The ten largest clones take up around 2.5% of the sample. No antigen is known for these receptors. The time point label, as the study defines it: cells obtained before transplantation from donor or recipient. Sequences were derived from unstimulated CD8+ T cells sorted from spleen or lymph node cells, sampled before intestinal transplant. The source of these receptors is a human donor who received an intestinal transplant.

This clone was counted only a few times. The CDR3 DNA is TGCGCCAGCAGTGAGACAGGGCATCAGACCGGGGAGCTGTTTTTT. Translation gives CASSETGHQTGELFF. This chain joins TRBV10-2 and TRBJ2-2; a weak D match, TRBD1 (6 bases). The CDR3 is 15 amino acids. Trimming removed 2 bases at V and 5 bases at J, with 12 bases between. Germline CDR1 reads WSHSY; CDR2 reads SAAADI.

CDR3 loop: CASSFGSQGREQYF. CDR3 bases: TGTGCCAGCAGCTTCGGTTCACAGGGACGCGAGCAGTACTTC. The gene calls are TRBV5-4 and TRBJ2-7; perhaps TRBD1 as D (6 bases). The CDR3 has 14 residues. Germline V gene data show CDR1 as SGHNT and CDR2 as YYREEE (reference sequence). V was trimmed by 2 bases and J by 6 bases, leaving 15 bases between them.

The genes are TRBV6-5 and TRBJ1-1, with D perhaps matching TRBD1 (6 bases). Trimming took 5 bases from V and 4 from J, leaving 11 bases between them. The CDR3 is 13 amino acids. The germline CDR1 and CDR2 sequences are MNHEY and SVGAGI. The CDR3 is CASSRQGSTEAFF. The CDR3 DNA reads TGTGCCAGCAGTCGTCAGGGGAGCACTGAAGCTTTCTTT.

The chain couples TRBV6-5 to TRBJ1-5; 9 nucleotides match TRBD1. In germline, CDR1 is MNHEY, CDR2 SVGAGI. V trimming: 6 bases; J trimming: 5 bases; junction bases outside the gene matches: 5. This CDR3 has 14 residues. The chain's CDR3 is CASSHRGPHQPQHF. CDR3 nucleotides: TGTGCCAGCAGCCACAGGGGGCCGCATCAGCCCCAGCATTTT.

The chain combines TRBV4-1 with TRBJ2-3; 10 positions agree with TRBD1. This CDR3 is built from 14 residues. CDR1 is MGHRA and CDR2 is YSYEKL in the germline V gene. The ends lost 2 bases at V and 14 bases at J; junction bases unmatched: 10. CDR3 sequence: CASSQSQETGGPYF. CDR3 DNA sequence: TGCGCCAGCAGCCAATCGCAGGAGACAGGGGGCCCGTATTTT.

The V call is TRBV7-9, the J call TRBJ2-1, with 8 bases aligning to TRBD1. The CDR3 has 14 residues. V trimming: 5 bases; J trimming: 5 bases; junction bases outside the gene matches: 5. CDR1 is SEHNR, CDR2 FQNEAQ, per germline (reference sequence). CDR3 DNA: TGTGCCAGCAGCGGACGGACAGGGAACAATGAGCAGTTCTTC. This codes for CASSGRTGNNEQFF.

The V and J genes are TRBV5-6 and TRBJ2-5; D remains unclear. The V end lost 1 base, the J end lost 1 base, and 5 bases lay between the germline ends. Germline loops: CDR1 SGHDT, CDR2 YYEEEE. This CDR3 spans 13 amino acids. The CDR3 sequence is CASSLNGQETQYF. CDR3 DNA sequence: TGTGCCAGCAGCTTGAACGGCCAAGAGACCCAGTACTTC. Combining the CDR3 with reference TRBV5-6 and TRBJ2-5 gives the whole variable domain DAGVTQSPTHLIKTRGQQVTLRCSPKSGHDTVSWYQQALGQGPQFIFQYYEEEERQRGNFPDRFSGHQFPNYSSELNVNALLLGDSALYLCASSLNGQETQYFGPGTRLLVL.

V gene TRBV27 combines with J gene TRBJ2-1, with 7 bases that match TRBD1. V dropped 2 bases and J dropped 7; count of bases not matched to a gene: 5. Looked up from germline, CDR1 is MNHEY and CDR2 is SMNVEV (reference sequence). The CDR3 consists of 14 residues. The CDR3, as DNA: TGTGCCAGCAGTTTAGGGGCGACAGGGAATGAGCAGTTCTTC. As protein: CASSLGATGNEQFF.

The chain uses TRBV4-1 and TRBJ1-2, with TRBD1 identical over 12 bases. Germline V gene lookup returns CDR1 MGHRA and CDR2 YSYEKL. Unmatched junction bases numbered 7, after V lost 2 bases and J lost 6 bases. The CDR3 consists of 16 residues. CDR3 sequence reads: CASSQPGTGGGDGYTF. DNA of the CDR3: TGCGCCAGCAGCCAACCAGGGACAGGGGGCGGAGATGGCTACACCTTC.

The chain recombines TRBV6-6 with TRBJ1-5; D unresolved. Germline loops: CDR1 MNHNY, CDR2 SVGAGI (reference sequence). CDR3 length: 15 residues. V gave up 6 bases and J gave up 2 bases, with 14 bases separating them. In DNA, the CDR3 is TGTGCCAGCAGCGGTCAGGCAATAGGCAATCAGCCCCAGCATTTT. Protein: CASSGQAIGNQPQHF.

The chain couples TRBV28 to TRBJ1-1, with D hard to call. The length of the CDR3 is 13 residues. Germline loops: CDR1 MDHEN, CDR2 SYDVKM. Trimming left V 7 bases short and J 0 bases short, with 9 bases between. The CDR3 DNA follows: TGTGCCAGCACACTGCTCATGAACACTGAAGCTTTCTTT. It specifies CASTLLMNTEAFF.

This clone came up once. The chain links TRBV27 to TRBJ2-7, with 7 bases that match TRBD1. The CDR3 spans 15 residues. V lost 0 bases to trimming and J lost 4 bases; unmatched junction nucleotides: 6. The germline V gene has CDR1 MNHEY and CDR2 SMNVEV (reference sequence). The CDR3 is CASSLSGTALYEQYF. For the CDR3, the DNA is TGTGCCAGCAGTTTATCGGGGACAGCTCTATACGAGCAGTACTTC.

This sequence joins TRBV4-1 and TRBJ2-7; no definite D call. Germline CDR1 MGHRA, CDR2 YSYEKL. This CDR3 spans 15 amino acids. The V end was cut by 0 bases, the J end by 4 bases, with 13 bases between. CDR3 DNA: TGCGCCAGCAGCCAAGAATCACTAACACTATACGAGCAGTACTTC. Its protein is CASSQESLTLYEQYF.

This clone was seen just once. The chain links TRBV4-1 to TRBJ2-7; D unresolved. The germline V gene encodes CDR1 MGHRA and CDR2 YSYEKL. The CDR3 has 16 residues. The V gene lost 0 bases and the J gene lost 5 bases, with 17 bases spanning the gap. This CDR3 reads CASSQEWAHSRDEQYF. In nucleotides, the CDR3 is TGCGCCAGCAGCCAAGAATGGGCACACTCACGCGACGAGCAGTACTTC.

The rearrangement uses TRBV5-6 and TRBJ2-1; D is ambiguous. V gave up 4 bases and J gave up 5 bases, with 7 bases separating them. The V gene's germline CDR1 is SGHDT and CDR2 YYEEEE. The CDR3 is made up of 12 amino acids. As DNA, the CDR3 is TGTGCCAGCAGCCCGCAGGACAATGAGCAGTTCTTC. Amino acid sequence: CASSPQDNEQFF.